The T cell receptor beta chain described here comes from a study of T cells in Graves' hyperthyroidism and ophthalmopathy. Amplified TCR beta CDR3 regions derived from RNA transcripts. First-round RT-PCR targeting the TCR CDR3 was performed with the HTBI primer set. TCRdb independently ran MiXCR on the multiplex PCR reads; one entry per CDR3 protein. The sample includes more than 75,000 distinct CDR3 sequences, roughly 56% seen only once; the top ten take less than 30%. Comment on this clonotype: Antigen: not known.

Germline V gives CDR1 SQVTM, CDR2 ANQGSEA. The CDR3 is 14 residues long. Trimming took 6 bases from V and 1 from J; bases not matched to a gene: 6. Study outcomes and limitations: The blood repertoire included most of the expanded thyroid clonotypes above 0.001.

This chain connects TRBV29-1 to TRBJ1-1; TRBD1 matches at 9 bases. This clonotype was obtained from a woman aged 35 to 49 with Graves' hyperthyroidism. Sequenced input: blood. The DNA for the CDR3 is TGCAGCGTCATACAGGGGGCTGGGAACACTGAAGCTTTCTTT. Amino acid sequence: CSVIQGAGNTEAFF.